This record covers a single TCR beta chain. As yet, its antigen is unknown. This entry belongs to a study of vaccination effects on CD4 cells after COVID-19. Sequencing used immunoSEQ multiplex PCR; TCRdb keeps in-frame clones, though not all of them. The data contain 78,000 or so clones, 78% of them seen just once; the ten biggest clones take up roughly a tenth. J was trimmed by 3 bases and V by 2 bases; bases with no gene match: 15. Germline V gives CDR1 GTSNPN, CDR2 SVGIG (reference sequence). CDR3 length equals 19 residues. Viral peptide pool expansion of antigen-specific CD4+ T cells preceded sequencing in the ViraFEST assay. Scientists isolated CD4+ T cells after a roughly 9-day culture period ended. People in the vaccine group had not been infected with SARS-CoV-2 before, and their nucleocapsid antibodies were negative.

The chain couples TRBV30 to TRBJ2-6; 8 bases match TRBD1. Material: CD4+ T cells from PBMCs cultured with SARS-CoV-2 spike peptides, obtained before COVID-19 vaccination. This receptor was identified in a human donor who received a COVID-19 vaccine. This CDR3 reads CAWSFTRTGRAYGANVLTF. In nucleotides, the CDR3 is TGTGCCTGGAGTTTTACCCGGACAGGGAGAGCTTATGGGGCCAACGTCCTGACTTTC.